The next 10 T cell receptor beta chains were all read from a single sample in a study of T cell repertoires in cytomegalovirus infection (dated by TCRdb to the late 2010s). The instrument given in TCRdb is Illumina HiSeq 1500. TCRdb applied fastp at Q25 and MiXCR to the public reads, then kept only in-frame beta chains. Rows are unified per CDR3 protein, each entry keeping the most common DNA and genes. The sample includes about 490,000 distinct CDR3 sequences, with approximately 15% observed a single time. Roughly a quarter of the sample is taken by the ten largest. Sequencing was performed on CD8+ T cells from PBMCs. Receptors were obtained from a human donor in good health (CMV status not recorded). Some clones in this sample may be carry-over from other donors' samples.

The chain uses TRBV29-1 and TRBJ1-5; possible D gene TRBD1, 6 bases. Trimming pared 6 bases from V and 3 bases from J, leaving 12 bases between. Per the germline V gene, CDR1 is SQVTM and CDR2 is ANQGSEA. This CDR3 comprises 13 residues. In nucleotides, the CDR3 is TGCAGCGTAGCGGACAGTCTCAATCAGCCCCAGCATTTT. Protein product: CSVADSLNQPQHF.

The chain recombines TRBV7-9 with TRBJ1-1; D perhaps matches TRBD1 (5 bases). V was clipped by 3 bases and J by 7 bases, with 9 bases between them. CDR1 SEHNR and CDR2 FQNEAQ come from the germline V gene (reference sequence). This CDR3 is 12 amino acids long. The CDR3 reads CASSFTGREAFF. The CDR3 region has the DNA TGTGCCAGCAGCTTCACAGGACGTGAAGCTTTCTTT.

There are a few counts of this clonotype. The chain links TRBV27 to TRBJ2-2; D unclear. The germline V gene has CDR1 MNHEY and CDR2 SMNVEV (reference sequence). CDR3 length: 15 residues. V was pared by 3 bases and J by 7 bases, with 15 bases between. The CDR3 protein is CASSFNNLFGGELFF. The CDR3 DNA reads TGTGCCAGCAGTTTCAACAACCTCTTTGGCGGGGAGCTGTTTTTT.

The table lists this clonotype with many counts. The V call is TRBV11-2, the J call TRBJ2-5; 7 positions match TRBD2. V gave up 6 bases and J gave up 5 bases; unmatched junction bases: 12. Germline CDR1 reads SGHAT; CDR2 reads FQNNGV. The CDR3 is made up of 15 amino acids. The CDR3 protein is CASRVGGSTPETQYF. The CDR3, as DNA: TGTGCCAGCAGAGTCGGGGGGTCCACCCCCGAGACCCAGTACTTC.

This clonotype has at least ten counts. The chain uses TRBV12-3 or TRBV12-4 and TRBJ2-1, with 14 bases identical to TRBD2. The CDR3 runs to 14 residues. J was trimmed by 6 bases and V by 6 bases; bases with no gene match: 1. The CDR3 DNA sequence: TGTGCCAGCAGCGGACTAGCGGGGGGCAATGAGCAGTTCTTC. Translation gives CASSGLAGGNEQFF.

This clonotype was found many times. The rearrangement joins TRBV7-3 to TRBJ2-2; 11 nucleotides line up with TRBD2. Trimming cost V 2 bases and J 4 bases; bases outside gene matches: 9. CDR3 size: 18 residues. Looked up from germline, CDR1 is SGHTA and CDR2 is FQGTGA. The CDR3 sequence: CASSLVRTSGRRTGELFF. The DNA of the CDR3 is TGTGCCAGCAGCTTAGTACGGACTAGCGGGCGCCGCACCGGGGAGCTGTTTTTT.

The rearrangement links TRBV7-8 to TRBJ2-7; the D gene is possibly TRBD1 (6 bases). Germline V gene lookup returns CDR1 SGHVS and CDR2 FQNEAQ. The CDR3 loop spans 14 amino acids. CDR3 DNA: TGTGTTAGGAGCTGGGACACCCACGGCGACGAGCAGTACTTC. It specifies CVRSWDTHGDEQYF.

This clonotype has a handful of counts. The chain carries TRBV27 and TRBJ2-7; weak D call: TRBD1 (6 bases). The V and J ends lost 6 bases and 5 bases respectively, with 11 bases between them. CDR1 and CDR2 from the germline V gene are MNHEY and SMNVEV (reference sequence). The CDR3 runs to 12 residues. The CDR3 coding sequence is TGTGCCAGCAGCCAACAGGGTAACGAGCAGTACTTC. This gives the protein CASSQQGNEQYF.

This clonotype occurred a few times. CDR3 region: CASSQSWVSSYNEQFF. The CDR3 nucleotides read TGTGCCAGCAGCCAATCTTGGGTGAGCTCCTACAATGAGCAGTTCTTC. The rearrangement uses TRBV16 and TRBJ2-1; D gene ambiguous. Germline CDR1 KGHSY, CDR2 FQNENV. The CDR3 covers 16 residues. V shed 0 bases and J shed 0 bases, with 9 bases lying between them.

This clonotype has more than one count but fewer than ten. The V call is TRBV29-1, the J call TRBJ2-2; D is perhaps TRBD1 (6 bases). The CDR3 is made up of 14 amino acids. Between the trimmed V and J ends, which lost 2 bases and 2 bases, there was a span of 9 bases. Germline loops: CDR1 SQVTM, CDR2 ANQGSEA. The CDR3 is CSVETGPNTGELFF. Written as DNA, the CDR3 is TGCAGCGTTGAAACAGGGCCTAACACCGGGGAGCTGTTTTTT.